The 17 T cell receptor beta chains listed next were all sequenced from one sample in a study of T cell changes during pregnancy in multiple sclerosis. Produced via immunoSEQ multiplex PCR; TCRdb's table is partial and in-frame only. The sample yields approximately 43,000 clones, around 93% seen once. The sample here was CD8+ T cells from peripheral blood mononuclear cells, taken after pregnancy. The receptors were gathered from a female donor with multiple sclerosis, enrolled in a pregnancy study.

The chain links TRBV6-6 to TRBJ2-6; TRBD1 matches 7 bases. CDR3 length: 15 amino acids. The junction had 3 bases not matched to a gene; V was cut back by 5 bases and J by 2 bases. The germline V gene encodes CDR1 MNHNY and CDR2 SVGAGI (reference sequence). The CDR3: CASSHDRAGANVLTF. CDR3 nucleotides: TGTGCCAGCAGTCACGACAGGGCTGGGGCCAACGTCCTGACTTTC.

This chain links TRBV4-2 with TRBJ2-7, with TRBD2 matching 7 bases. The CDR3 spans 15 residues. J was trimmed by 3 bases and V by 1 base; bases with no gene match: 6. The germline V gene has CDR1 LGHNA and CDR2 YNFKEQ. CDR3 sequence (DNA): TGTGCCAGCAGCCAAGTGACTAGCTCAAACTACGAGCAGTACTTC. This gives the protein CASSQVTSSNYEQYF.

Concerning this clone: An end of the junction differs from the germline gene, which may be a read error. The J gene is TRBJ2-7, the V gene TRBV7-9; 7 bases fit TRBD1. The CDR3 has 14 residues. In germline, CDR1 is SEHNR, CDR2 FQNEAQ (reference sequence). The DNA for the CDR3 is TGTGCCAGCAGCTTAGAGTCCGGGACAGTCCCACACACTTTC. Protein: CASSLESGTVPHTF.

The rearrangement joins TRBV7-8 to TRBJ2-2; no definite D call. V shed 3 bases and J shed 2 bases, with 7 bases lying between them. Germline-derived CDR1 and CDR2 are SGHVS and FQNEAQ. CDR3 size: 14 residues. The CDR3: CASSFEVNTGELFF. In DNA form, the CDR3 reads TGTGCCAGCAGCTTCGAGGTTAACACCGGGGAGCTGTTTTTT.

The chain joins TRBV4-1 to TRBJ2-2, with D maybe TRBD2 (6 bases). V lost 0 bases to trimming and J lost 5 bases, with 10 bases between them. CDR1 is MGHRA and CDR2 is YSYEKL in the germline V gene. This CDR3 has 15 amino acids. CDR3 loop: CASSQDWGRTGELFF. In DNA form, the CDR3 reads TGCGCCAGCAGCCAAGATTGGGGGAGGACCGGGGAGCTGTTTTTT.

This sequence joins TRBV2 and TRBJ2-7; 7 bases map to TRBD2. Losses at the gene ends were 11 bases for V and 2 bases for J; bases not matched to a gene: 6. The CDR3 is made up of 12 amino acids. Per germline, CDR1 SNHLY and CDR2 FYNNEI. As DNA, the CDR3 is TGTGCCGGGGAGGCGGGGGCCTACGAGCAGTACTTC. This codes for CAGEAGAYEQYF. The full variable domain, completed using reference TRBV2 and TRBJ2-7, is EPEVTQTPSHQVTQMGQEVILRCVPISNHLYFYWYRQILGQKVEFLVSFYNNEISEKSEIFDDQFSVERPDGSNFTLKIRSTKLEDSAMYFCAGEAGAYEQYFGPGTRLTVT.

The rearrangement links TRBV14 to TRBJ2-7, with 8 bases matching TRBD1. The CDR3 covers 14 residues. Germline CDR1 and CDR2: SGHDN and FVKESK. J gave up 7 bases and V 2 bases, and 7 bases lay outside the gene matches. CDR3 DNA: TGTGCCAGCAGCCAAACGACAGGGGCCTGGGAGCAGTACTTC. The encoded protein is CASSQTTGAWEQYF.

The rearrangement joins TRBV4-3 to TRBJ2-7; D perhaps matches TRBD2 (5 bases). The CDR3 extends over 14 amino acids. The germline V and J ends were trimmed by 0 bases and 2 bases, with 8 bases remaining between them. Germline CDR1 and CDR2: LGHNA and YSLEER. The CDR3 is CASSQDRGTYEQYF. The CDR3 bases are TGCGCCAGCAGCCAAGATCGGGGTACCTACGAGCAGTACTTC.

This chain uses TRBV6-1 with TRBJ1-1; 8 bases are a match to TRBD1. Germline-derived CDR1 and CDR2 are MNHNS and SASEGT. Germline trimming cut 6 bases from V and 4 bases from J; bases unmatched to any gene: 4. This CDR3 has 13 residues. DNA for the CDR3: TGTGCCAGCAGACCCACAGGGGGCACTGAAGCTTTCTTT. This gives the protein CASRPTGGTEAFF.

The V call is TRBV27, the J call TRBJ2-1, with TRBD2 identical over 15 bases. Germline loops: CDR1 MNHEY, CDR2 SMNVEV (reference sequence). The CDR3 extends over 17 amino acids. V gave up 1 base and J gave up 6 bases; unmatched junction bases: 4. CDR3 nucleotides: TGTGCCAGCAGTTTATGGACTAGCGGGGGGGCGGTCAATGAGCAGTTCTTC. This gives the protein CASSLWTSGGAVNEQFF.

J is TRBJ2-1 and V is TRBV4-3; 8 bases are a match to TRBD2. The CDR3 is made up of 17 amino acids. In germline, CDR1 is LGHNA, CDR2 YSLEER. The V gene end was trimmed by 0 bases and the J gene end by 3 bases; junction bases not matched to a gene: 7. The CDR3 sequence is CASSQEGAGDLYNEQFF. The CDR3 DNA reads TGCGCCAGCAGCCAAGAAGGAGCGGGGGATCTCTACAATGAGCAGTTCTTC.

About this clone: The junction does not match germline at one end; this may be a read error. For the CDR3, the DNA is TGTGCCAGCAGGGACTCCCGGGGGATGAACACTGAAGCTTTCTTT. Translation: CASRDSRGMNTEAFF. The chain combines TRBV6-4 with TRBJ1-1, with a tentative D call TRBD1 (5 bases). The germline V gene has CDR1 MRHNA and CDR2 SNTAGT. The CDR3 runs to 15 residues.

The genes are TRBV30 and TRBJ1-5, with 7 bases identical to TRBD1. This CDR3 has 14 amino acids. Trimming cost V 4 bases and J 4 bases; bases outside gene matches: 7. CDR1 and CDR2 (germline): GTSNPN, SVGIG (reference sequence). The CDR3 is CAWTTGTVNQPQHF. CDR3 DNA sequence: TGTGCCTGGACCACAGGGACAGTTAATCAGCCCCAGCATTTT. Drawing the rest from reference TRBV30 and TRBJ1-5, the complete variable domain is SQTIHQWPATLVQPVGSPLSLECTVEGTSNPNLYWYRQAAGRGLQLLFYSVGIGQISSEVPQNLSASRPQDRQFILSSKKLLLSDSGFYLCAWTTGTVNQPQHFGDGTRLSIL.

The J gene is TRBJ2-2, the V gene TRBV19; 8 nucleotides align to TRBD2. The ends lost 2 bases at V and 7 bases at J; junction bases unmatched: 6. Germline V gene data show CDR1 as LNHDA and CDR2 as SQIVND (reference sequence). The CDR3 is made up of 15 amino acids. This CDR3 reads CASSISRAGGGELFF. The CDR3 region has the DNA TGTGCCAGTAGTATATCCCGTGCGGGGGGCGGGGAGCTGTTTTTT.

The V call is TRBV29-1, the J call TRBJ1-2, with a weak D call TRBD1 (6 bases). Germline V lookup: CDR1 SQVTM, CDR2 ANQGSEA. The CDR3 spans 15 residues. Trimming took 7 bases from V and 2 from J, leaving 20 bases between them. The chain's CDR3 is CSAELTRQVNYGYTF. Written as DNA, the CDR3 is TGCAGCGCCGAGTTGACCAGACAGGTCAACTATGGCTACACCTTC.

The chain is built from TRBV11-2 and TRBJ2-7; D perhaps matches TRBD1 (6 bases). This CDR3 spans 15 amino acids. CDR1 is SGHAT, CDR2 FQNNGV, per germline. The V and J ends lost 1 base and 3 bases respectively, with 13 bases between them. The DNA of the CDR3 is TGTGCCAGCAGCTTAGGAGGGGGAGAGGTCTACGAGCAGTACTTC. Its translation is CASSLGGGEVYEQYF.

The chain carries TRBV9 and TRBJ1-5; the match to TRBD1 covers 8 bases. Germline-derived CDR1 and CDR2 are SGDLS and YYNGEE. The CDR3 is 13 amino acids. V gave up 0 bases and J gave up 9 bases; unmatched junction bases: 2. The CDR3, as DNA: TGTGCCAGCAGCGTAGCGACAGGGGCGCCCCAGCATTTT. As protein: CASSVATGAPQHF.